Sequencing of this TCR beta chain was carried out in a study of T cell responses to AZD1222 COVID-19 vaccine. Data came from immunoSEQ multiplex PCR; TCRdb stores just in-frame clones and leaves some out. The sample has over 150,000 clones; about nine tenths are singletons. This receptor was taken from an adult in good health. This specimen was peripheral blood, taken on day 0 of AZD1222 vaccination.

In nucleotides, the CDR3 is TGTGCTAGTGGCCCTGGGACAGGCACTGAAGCTTTCTTT. The encoded protein is CASGPGTGTEAFF. The chain has TRBV12-5 and TRBJ1-1, with 8 bases identical to TRBD1. The CDR3 length is 13 residues. Unmatched junction bases numbered 4, after V lost 6 bases and J lost 4 bases. Germline CDR1 LGHNT, CDR2 FRNRAP. Drawing the rest from reference TRBV12-5 and TRBJ1-1, the complete variable domain is DARVTQTPRHKVTEMGQEVTMRCQPILGHNTVFWYRQTMMQGLELLAYFRNRAPLDDSGMPKDRFSAEMPDATLATLKIQPSEPRDSAVYFCASGPGTGTEAFFGQGTRLTVV.